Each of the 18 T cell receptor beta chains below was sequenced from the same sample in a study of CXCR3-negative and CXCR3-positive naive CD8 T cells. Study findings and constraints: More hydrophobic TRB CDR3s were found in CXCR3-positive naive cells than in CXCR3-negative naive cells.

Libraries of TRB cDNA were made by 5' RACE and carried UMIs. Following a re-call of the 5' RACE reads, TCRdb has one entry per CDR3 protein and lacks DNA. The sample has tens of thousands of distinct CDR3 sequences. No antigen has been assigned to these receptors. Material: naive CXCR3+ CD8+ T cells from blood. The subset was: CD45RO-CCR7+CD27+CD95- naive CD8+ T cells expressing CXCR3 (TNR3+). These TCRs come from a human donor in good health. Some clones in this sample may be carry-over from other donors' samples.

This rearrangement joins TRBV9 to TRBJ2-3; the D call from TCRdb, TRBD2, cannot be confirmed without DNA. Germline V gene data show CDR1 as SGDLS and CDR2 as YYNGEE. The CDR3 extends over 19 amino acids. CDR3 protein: CASSDHQILAGGSADTQYF.

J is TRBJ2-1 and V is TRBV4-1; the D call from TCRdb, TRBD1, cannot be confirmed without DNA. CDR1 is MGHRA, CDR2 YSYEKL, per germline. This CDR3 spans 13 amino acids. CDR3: CASSQGPREQQFF.

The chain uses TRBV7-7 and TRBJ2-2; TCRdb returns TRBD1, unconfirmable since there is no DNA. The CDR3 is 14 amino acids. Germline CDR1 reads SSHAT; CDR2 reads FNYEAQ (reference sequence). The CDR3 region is CASSLGGRTGELFF. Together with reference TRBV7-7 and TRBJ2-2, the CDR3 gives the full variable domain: GAGVSQSPRYKVTKRGQDVTLRCDPISSHATLYWYQQALGQGPEFLTYFNYEAQPDKSGLPSDRFSAERPEGSISTLTIQRTEQRDSAMYRCASSLGGRTGELFFGEGSRLTVL.

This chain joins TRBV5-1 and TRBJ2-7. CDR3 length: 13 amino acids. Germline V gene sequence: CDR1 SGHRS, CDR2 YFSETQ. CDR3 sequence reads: CASSLAGNYEQYF.

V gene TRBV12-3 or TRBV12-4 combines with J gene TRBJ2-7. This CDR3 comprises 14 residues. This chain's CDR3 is CASRNLSSSYEQYF.

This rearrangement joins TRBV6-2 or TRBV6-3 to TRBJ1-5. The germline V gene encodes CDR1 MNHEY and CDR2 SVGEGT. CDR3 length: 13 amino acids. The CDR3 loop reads CASSRFLHQPQHF.

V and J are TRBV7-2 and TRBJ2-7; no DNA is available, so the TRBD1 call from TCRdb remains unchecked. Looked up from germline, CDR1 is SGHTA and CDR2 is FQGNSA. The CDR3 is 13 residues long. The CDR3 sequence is CASSGQVSYEQYF.

CDR3 sequence reads: CASSPFPATEAFF. This chain joins TRBV5-1 and TRBJ1-1. Germline CDR1 reads SGHRS; CDR2 reads YFSETQ. This CDR3 contains 13 residues.

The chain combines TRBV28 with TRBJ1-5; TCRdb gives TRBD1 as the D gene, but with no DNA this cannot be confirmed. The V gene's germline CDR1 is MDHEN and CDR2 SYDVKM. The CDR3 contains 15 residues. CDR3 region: CASSFRDRGHQPQHF.

CDR3 residues: CSVESPAGEGYGYTF. V usage is TRBV29-1 and J usage is TRBJ1-2. This CDR3 has 15 amino acids. Germline lookup yields CDR1 SQVTM and CDR2 ANQGSEA.

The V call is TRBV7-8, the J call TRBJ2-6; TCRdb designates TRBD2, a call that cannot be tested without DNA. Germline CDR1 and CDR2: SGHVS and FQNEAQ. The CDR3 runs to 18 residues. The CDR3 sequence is CASSFLPGGPSGANVLTF.

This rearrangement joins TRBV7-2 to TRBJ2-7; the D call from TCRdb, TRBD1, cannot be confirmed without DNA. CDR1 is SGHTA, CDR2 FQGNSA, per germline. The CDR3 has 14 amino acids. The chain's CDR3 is CASSPVTGTYEQYF.

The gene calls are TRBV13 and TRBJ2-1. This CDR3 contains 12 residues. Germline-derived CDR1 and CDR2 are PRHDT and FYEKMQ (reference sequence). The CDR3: CASSLGKGEQFF.

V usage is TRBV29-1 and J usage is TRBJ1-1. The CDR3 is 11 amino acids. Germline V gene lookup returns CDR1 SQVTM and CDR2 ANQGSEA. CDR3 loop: CSVLLEGYAFF.

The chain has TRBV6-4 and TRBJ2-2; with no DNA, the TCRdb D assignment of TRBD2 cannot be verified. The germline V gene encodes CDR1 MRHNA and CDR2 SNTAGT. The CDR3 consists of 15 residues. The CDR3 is CASSPTSGRIGELFF.

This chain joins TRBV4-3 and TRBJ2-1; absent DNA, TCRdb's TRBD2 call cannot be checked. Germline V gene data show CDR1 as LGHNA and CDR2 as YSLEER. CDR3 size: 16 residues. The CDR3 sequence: CASSYGLLKSDTEQFF.

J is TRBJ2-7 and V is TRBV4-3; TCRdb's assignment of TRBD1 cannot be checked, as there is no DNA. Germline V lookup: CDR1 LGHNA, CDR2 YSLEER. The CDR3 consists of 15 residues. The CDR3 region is CASSQDPGALYEQYF.

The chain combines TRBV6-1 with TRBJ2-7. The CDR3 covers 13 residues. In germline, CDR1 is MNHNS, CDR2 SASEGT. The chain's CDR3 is CASSEGDAWEQYF.